These 18 T cell receptor beta chains were sequenced from one sample in a study of CD8+ T cells in alopecia areata. In each case, RNA was isolated and then reverse transcribed into cDNA as the sequencing template. Only in-frame clones appear in the TCRdb table, and some are missing; sequencing was by immunoSEQ multiplex PCR. This table has tens of thousands of clones, 25% to 30% appearing once. The treatment is: oral pan-JAK inhibitor, 5-10 mg twice daily. The starting material was CD8+ T cells sorted from blood, obtained at week 4, from a patient treated with tofacitinib. The receptor set was obtained from a human donor with alopecia areata.

This clone was counted a few times. J is TRBJ2-1 and V is TRBV4-1, with 10 nucleotides matching TRBD2. Trimming removed 4 bases from V and 0 bases from J; junction bases left unmatched: 3. CDR3 length: 16 amino acids. Looked up from germline, CDR1 is MGHRA and CDR2 is YSYEKL. Here the CDR3 DNA reads TGCGCCAGCAGCCTACTAGCGGGAAGCTCCTACAATGAGCAGTTCTTC. It encodes CASSLLAGSSYNEQFF.

The rearrangement uses TRBV29-1 and TRBJ1-1; maybe TRBD1 (5 bases). There are 14 residues in the CDR3. Germline CDR1 reads SQVTM; CDR2 reads ANQGSEA. Between the trimmed V and J ends, which lost 4 bases and 4 bases, there was a span of 16 bases. The chain's CDR3 is CSVAGLAAITEAFF. CDR3 in DNA: TGCAGCGTTGCAGGGTTGGCGGCGATCACTGAAGCTTTCTTT. Full variable domain (outside the CDR3, taken from reference TRBV29-1 and TRBJ1-1): SAVISQKPSRDICQRGTSLTIQCQVDSQVTMMFWYRQQPGQSLTLIATANQGSEATYESGFVIDKFPISRPNLTFSTLTVSNMSPEDSSIYLCSVAGLAAITEAFFGQGTRLTVV.

This clone was seen more than once but under ten times. Here the CDR3 reads CASSGPTGAYYGYTF. The CDR3 nucleotides are TGTGCCAGCAGTGGACCGACAGGAGCCTACTATGGCTACACCTTC. The chain carries TRBV6-5 and TRBJ1-2, with D tentatively TRBD1 (6 bases). This CDR3 spans 15 amino acids. Trimming shortened V by 5 bases and J by 3 bases, and 16 bases separated the two germline ends. The germline V gene encodes CDR1 MNHEY and CDR2 SVGAGI.

This clone was seen a handful of times. The rearrangement joins TRBV11-2 to TRBJ2-3; D remains ambiguous. The V end lost 8 bases, the J end lost 4 bases, and 16 bases lay between the germline ends. Germline V lookup: CDR1 SGHAT, CDR2 FQNNGV. This CDR3 contains 14 residues. CDR3: CASSPGRQADTQYF. The CDR3 DNA is TGTGCCAGCTCACCGGGTCGTCAGGCAGATACGCAGTATTTT.

This clone was observed a handful of times. This chain joins TRBV25-1 and TRBJ1-2, with a tentative D call TRBD1 (6 bases). V lost 1 base and J 2 bases, leaving 11 bases between the germline ends. The length of the CDR3 is 15 residues. Germline V gene sequence: CDR1 MGHDK, CDR2 SYGVNS. CDR3 in DNA: TGTGCCAGCAGTGAATCTGGGGGGCGCAACTATGGCTACACCTTC. Translating gives CASSESGGRNYGYTF.

This clone showed up just a few times. The chain carries TRBV29-1 and TRBJ1-5, with a tentative D call TRBD1 (5 bases). Trimming took off 7 bases at V and 0 bases at J, with 13 bases between the two ends. Germline CDR1 is SQVTM and CDR2 is ANQGSEA. The CDR3 extends over 14 amino acids. Here the CDR3 reads CSARGGNSNQPQHF. CDR3 coding DNA: TGCAGCGCCCGTGGGGGGAATAGCAATCAGCCCCAGCATTTT.

The CDR3 DNA reads TGTGCCAGCAGCTTAGTTAGGCCTAGCGGGAGTCTGGGCGAGCAGTACTTC. Translating gives CASSLVRPSGSLGEQYF. This chain joins TRBV7-9 and TRBJ2-7; 10 nucleotides match TRBD2. J gave up 6 bases and V 1 base, and 12 bases lay outside the gene matches. This CDR3 contains 17 residues. The V gene's germline CDR1 is SEHNR and CDR2 FQNEAQ (reference sequence).

The V and J genes are TRBV29-1 and TRBJ2-1; no reliable D call. Trimming took off 8 bases at V and 0 bases at J, with 14 bases between the two ends. This CDR3 region has 14 residues. The V gene's germline CDR1 is SQVTM and CDR2 ANQGSEA. For the CDR3, the DNA is TGCAGCCCAGGACGCGCCATCTCCTACAATGAGCAGTTCTTC. This gives the protein CSPGRAISYNEQFF.

The chain employs TRBV7-8 and TRBJ2-3, with 9 bases aligning to TRBD2. The ends lost 5 bases at V and 4 bases at J; junction bases unmatched: 10. This CDR3 is 16 amino acids long. Germline lookup yields CDR1 SGHVS and CDR2 FQNEAQ. CDR3 sequence reads: CASSPVLAGTSDTQYF. The CDR3 DNA reads TGTGCCAGCAGCCCAGTGCTAGCGGGAACGTCAGATACGCAGTATTTT.

The chain employs TRBV28 and TRBJ1-2; no clear D gene. V was shortened by 6 bases and J by 1 base, with 6 bases between the two germline ends. The CDR3 consists of 12 residues. Germline V CDR1 and CDR2: MDHEN, SYDVKM. As DNA, the CDR3 is TGTGCCAGCAGCCCCCTTAACTATGGCTACACCTTC. This sequence encodes CASSPLNYGYTF.

V and J are TRBV29-1 and TRBJ2-5; TRBD2 aligns across 9 bases. The V segment lost 3 bases and the J segment 6 bases; nucleotides outside the gene matches: 5. The germline V gene encodes CDR1 SQVTM and CDR2 ANQGSEA. CDR3 length equals 13 residues. CDR3 DNA sequence: TGCAGCGTTGAGCGGGAGGGCGGGCAGACCCAGTACTTC. Protein product: CSVEREGGQTQYF.

This sequence joins TRBV9 and TRBJ1-3; D is unclear. Per the germline V gene, CDR1 is SGDLS and CDR2 is YYNGEE. The CDR3 is 15 amino acids. V lost 3 bases and J 0 bases, leaving 10 bases between the germline ends. In DNA form, the CDR3 reads TGTGCCAGCAGCGCCGGACTGGACTCTGGAAACACCATATATTTT. This encodes CASSAGLDSGNTIYF.

In its sample, this clone is medium-sized. The chain couples TRBV7-9 to TRBJ2-7, with D hard to call. The CDR3 has 13 residues. Germline V gene sequence: CDR1 SEHNR, CDR2 FQNEAQ (reference sequence). V was pared by 0 bases and J by 1 base, with 4 bases between. The CDR3 DNA reads as TGTGCCAGCAGCTTAGCTAGGTCCTACGAGCAGTACTTC. Amino acids: CASSLARSYEQYF.

The chain has TRBV5-6 and TRBJ2-3; D remains ambiguous. The V gene lost 5 bases and the J gene lost 6 bases, with 10 bases spanning the gap. The CDR3 length is 12 residues. The germline gives CDR1 SGHDT, CDR2 YYEEEE. CDR3 in amino acids: CASSGPGDTQYF. CDR3 coding DNA: TGTGCCAGCAGTGGACCCGGGGATACGCAGTATTTT. Complete variable domain (other parts from reference TRBV5-6 and TRBJ2-3): DAGVTQSPTHLIKTRGQQVTLRCSPKSGHDTVSWYQQALGQGPQFIFQYYEEEERQRGNFPDRFSGHQFPNYSSELNVNALLLGDSALYLCASSGPGDTQYFGPGTRLTVL.

J is TRBJ2-3 and V is TRBV7-2; 9 positions match TRBD2. Unmatched junction bases numbered 5, after V lost 2 bases and J lost 2 bases. Germline V gene data show CDR1 as SGHTA and CDR2 as FQGNSA. There are 16 residues in the CDR3. CDR3 sequence reads: CASSLLGGRATDTQYF. The CDR3 nucleotides are TGTGCCAGCAGCTTACTCGGCGGGAGGGCCACAGATACGCAGTATTTT. Filled out from reference TRBV7-2 and TRBJ2-3, the complete variable domain reads GAGVSQSPSNKVTEKGKDVELRCDPISGHTALYWYRQSLGQGLEFLIYFQGNSAPDKSGLPSDRFSAERTGGSVSTLTIQRTQQEDSAVYLCASSLLGGRATDTQYFGPGTRLTVL.

The V gene is TRBV29-1, the J gene TRBJ1-1; D perhaps matches TRBD1 (5 bases). CDR3 length equals 17 residues. The germline gives CDR1 SQVTM, CDR2 ANQGSEA. The V and J ends lost 4 bases and 2 bases respectively, with 23 bases between them. CDR3 DNA: TGCAGCGTTGTGGGGGGAGGCACATACGAACCTAACACTGAAGCTTTCTTT. Amino acids: CSVVGGGTYEPNTEAFF.

This chain joins TRBV18 and TRBJ2-7; no reliable D call. Per germline, CDR1 KGHSH and CDR2 LQKENI. V was cut by 3 bases and J by 6 bases, with 6 bases left in between. The CDR3 is 11 amino acids. The CDR3 sequence is CASSPGFEQYF. The CDR3, as DNA: TGTGCCAGCTCACCGGGATTCGAGCAGTACTTC.

Only a few counts were recorded for this clone. The genes are TRBV6-5 and TRBJ1-1; the D is unclear. Trimming removed 11 bases from V and 3 bases from J, with 16 bases in between. This CDR3 region has 13 residues. Germline lookup yields CDR1 MNHEY and CDR2 SVGAGI. The chain's CDR3 is CASRSEADTEAFF. The CDR3 DNA reads TGTGCCTCCAGGTCCGAGGCGGACACTGAAGCTTTCTTT.